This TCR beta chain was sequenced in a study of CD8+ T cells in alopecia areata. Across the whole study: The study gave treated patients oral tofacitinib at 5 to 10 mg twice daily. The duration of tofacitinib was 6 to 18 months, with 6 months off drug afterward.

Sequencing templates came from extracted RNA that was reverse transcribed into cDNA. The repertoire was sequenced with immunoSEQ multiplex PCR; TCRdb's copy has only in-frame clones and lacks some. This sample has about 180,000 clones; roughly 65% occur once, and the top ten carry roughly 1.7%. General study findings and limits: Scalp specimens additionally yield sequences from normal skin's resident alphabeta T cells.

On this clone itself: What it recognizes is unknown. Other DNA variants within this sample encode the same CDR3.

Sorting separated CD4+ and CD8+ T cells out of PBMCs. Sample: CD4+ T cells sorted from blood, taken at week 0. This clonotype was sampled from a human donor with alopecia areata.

CDR3 DNA: TGTGCCAGCAGCTTAAGGGAGGGCGATACGCAGTATTTT. Protein sequence: CASSLREGDTQYF. The rearrangement joins TRBV7-2 to TRBJ2-3; TRBD2 agrees at 7 bases. The V gene end was trimmed by 2 bases and the J gene end by 6 bases; junction bases not matched to a gene: 2. The germline CDR1 and CDR2 sequences are SGHTA and FQGNSA. The CDR3 runs 13 residues.